This T cell receptor beta chain was captured by sequencing in a study of cytomegalovirus exposure and HLA in healthy donors. With regard to this clone: Its specificity is unknown.

General observations from the study: Researchers counted 150 to 200 TCR beta chains as cytomegalovirus-associated. Earlier results showed most TCR beta V segments being productive about 87% or about 30% of the time. Most CMV-associated TCR beta chains were later found to appear HLA-restricted.

The germline V gene has CDR1 SEHNR and CDR2 FQNEAQ (reference sequence). The germline V and J ends were trimmed by 1 base and 3 bases, with 12 bases remaining between them. CDR3 size: 15 residues. This PCR relied on a set of 60 Vbeta primers and 13 Jbeta primers. The protocol was immunoSEQ multiplex PCR, while the TCRdb copy is restricted to in-frame clones and leaves out a portion. The sample lists 150,000 to 170,000 clones, roughly 70% occurring once. The sequencing input was PBMCs. The gene calls are TRBV7-9 and TRBJ1-1; D is possibly TRBD1 (6 bases). This TCR was recovered from a man aged 25 to 40 in good health and CMV-seronegative. CDR3 sequence: CASSLVGGADTEAFF. CDR3 coding DNA: TGTGCCAGCAGCTTAGTAGGGGGGGCGGACACTGAAGCTTTCTTT.